The T cell receptor beta chain described here comes from a study of OX40 agonist ivuxolimab in advanced cancers. Study as a whole: Eligibility admitted prior anti-PD-1, anti-PD-L1 or anti-CTLA-4 therapy; around 38% had some. Notes on the study in general: On average, CD8+ T cells showed a greater number of expanded clones than CD4+. Among expanded peripheral T cells, antigen specificity went undetermined.

Libraries were prepared by immunoSEQ multiplex PCR; TCRdb keeps only in-frame clonotypes and omits some of them. The sample lists about 64,000 clones, around nine tenths occurring once. The CDR3 is 12 amino acids. Trimming left V 6 bases short and J 8 bases short, with 10 bases between. CDR1 is SNHLY and CDR2 is FYNNEI in the germline V gene. On this clone: Its antigen is still unknown.

This TCR was sampled from an adult with an advanced solid tumor such as melanoma, head and neck, liver or kidney cancer. V usage is TRBV2 and J usage is TRBJ1-4; D not certain. Sample: CD4+ or CD8+ T cells sorted from blood, taken in a trial of the OX40 agonist ivuxolimab. The CDR3 coding sequence is TGTGCCAGCAGCCAGGAGGAGGAAAAACTGTTTTTT. Protein product: CASSQEEEKLFF.